These T cell receptor beta chains were read from a single sample in a study of blood T cell repertoires in COVID-19. Libraries were prepared by immunoSEQ multiplex PCR; TCRdb keeps only in-frame clonotypes and omits some of them. The data hold around 200,000 clones, with approximately 86% observed a single time. The sample taken for sequencing was peripheral blood. Receptor source: a man in his forties with active or convalescent COVID-19. CDR3s include the opening cysteine and the closing phenylalanine or tryptophan. The order of the fields is clone size, V gene, J gene, D gene, CDR3 DNA, CDR3 protein. A D gene is named only where the DNA matches it firmly. Rows may omit the clone size; those that give it use once, few, many or a size class.

>NA|TRBV27|TRBJ2-7|TRBD2
TGTGCCAGCAGTTTAGGTGCGGGGGTTGCTCTCGAGCAGTACTTC
CASSLGAGVALEQYF
>NA|TRBV15|TRBJ2-7|NA
TGTGCCACCAGCAGAGATCAGCAGGGTCTTAACGAGCAGTACTTC
CATSRDQQGLNEQYF
>NA|TRBV27|TRBJ1-5|NA
TGTGCCAGCAGCCGGGAATCACCATCCTATAGCAATCAGCCCCAGCATTTT
CASSRESPSYSNQPQHF
>NA|TRBV4-1|TRBJ1-5|TRBD1
TGCGCCAGCAGCCAAGGTGGACAGGGGGATCAAGCCCAGCATTTT
CASSQGGQGDQAQHF
>NA|TRBV6-4|TRBJ2-1|TRBD1
TGTGCCAGCAGTGAGACAGGGGGATGGAATGAGCAGTTCTTC
CASSETGGWNEQFF
>NA|TRBV7-6|TRBJ2-6|NA
TGTGCCAGCAGCCTGACAGCCCCTGGAGGGGCCAACGTCCTGACTTTC
CASSLTAPGGANVLTF
>once|TRBV7-3|TRBJ2-3|NA
TGTGCCAGCAACCTAACTAGTCCCGGCACAGATACGCAGTATTTT
CASNLTSPGTDTQYF
>NA|TRBV27|TRBJ2-7|TRBD2
TGTGCCAGCAGTTTCGGGACTAGCGGGGGGGACTACGAGCAGTACTTC
CASSFGTSGGDYEQYF
>NA|TRBV6-1|TRBJ2-1|NA
TGTGCCAGCAGTGAAATCTTTGAGCAGTTCTTC
CASSEIFEQFF
>NA|TRBV3-1/TRBV3-2|TRBJ2-5|NA
TGTGCCAGCAGCCCAAGGGCGGGGCAAGAGACCCAGTACTTC
CASSPRAGQETQYF
>NA|TRBV5-4|TRBJ2-1|TRBD1
TGTGCCAGCAGCCCCGGGACAGGGGGAGGGAATGAGCAGTTCTTC
CASSPGTGGGNEQFF
>NA|TRBV5-4|TRBJ2-2|TRBD2
TGTGCCAGCAGCCCCCCTAGCGGGGGGGCCACCGGGGAGCTGTTTTTT
CASSPPSGGATGELFF
>NA|TRBV29-1|TRBJ1-4|TRBD1
TGCAGCGTCGAAACCGGGACAGATAATGAAAAACTGTTTTTT
CSVETGTDNEKLFF
>NA|TRBV11-3|TRBJ2-5|NA
TGTGCCAGCAGCTTAGTTCAGGGGCAAGAGACCCAGTACTTC
CASSLVQGQETQYF
>NA|TRBV19|TRBJ1-5|NA
TGTGCCAGTAGGACAAGCAATCAGCCCCAGCATTTT
CASRTSNQPQHF
>NA|TRBV19|TRBJ2-3|TRBD2
TGTGCCAGTAGGCCTGGGGGGGAACCTAGCACAGATACGCAGTATTTT
CASRPGGEPSTDTQYF
>NA|TRBV19|TRBJ1-3|NA
TGTGCCAGTAGTCTCGGGGAATCTGGAAACACCATATATTTT
CASSLGESGNTIYF
>NA|TRBV28|TRBJ1-4|NA
TGTGCCAGCAGCCCTTCAGGGATAACAAATGAAAAACTGTTTTTT
CASSPSGITNEKLFF
>NA|TRBV7-2|TRBJ1-5|NA
TGTGCCAGCAGCTTAGCTTCGTGGCAGGGAAAGGGGAATAAGGAGCCCCAGCATTTT
CASSLASWQGKGNKEPQHF
>NA|TRBV6-5|TRBJ2-3|NA
TGTGCCAGCAGTCCTCAGGGGTATAGTACAGATACGCAGTATTTT
CASSPQGYSTDTQYF
>NA|TRBV5-4|TRBJ1-3|NA
TGTGCCAGCAGCACCCGGGGATTGGGGTCAAGAAACACCATATATTTT
CASSTRGLGSRNTIYF
>once|TRBV6-5|TRBJ2-2|TRBD2
TGTGCCAGCAGTAAGGGACTAGGAAAGAGCGGGGAGCTGTTTTTT
CASSKGLGKSGELFF
>NA|TRBV5-1|TRBJ2-7|NA
TGCGCCAGCAAAGGAGGGGAAGGCCCCTACGAGCAGTACTTC
CASKGGEGPYEQYF
>NA|TRBV19|TRBJ1-1|TRBD1
TGTGCCAGTAGTATAATGGGGGACAGGGACCTAATTATGAACACTGAAGCTTTCTTT
CASSIMGDRDLIMNTEAFF
>NA|TRBV18|TRBJ2-7|TRBD1
TGTGCCAGCTCACCACCGGGACAGGGAAACCACGAGCAGTACTTC
CASSPPGQGNHEQYF
>NA|TRBV28|TRBJ1-5|NA
TGTGCCAGCAGAAGACAGGCCGGTAAGCCCCAGCATTTT
CASRRQAGKPQHF
>NA|TRBV18|TRBJ1-1|NA
TGTGCCAGCTCTCTAACGACAGAGAACACTGAAGCTTTCTTT
CASSLTTENTEAFF
>NA|TRBV28|TRBJ1-1|TRBD1
TGTGCCAGCAGCCCCCAGGACAGGGGGAACACTGAAGCTTTCTTT
CASSPQDRGNTEAFF
>NA|TRBV28|TRBJ1-4|TRBD1
TGTGCCAGCAGCGACTTCGGACAGGGGGAAAAACTGTTTTTT
CASSDFGQGEKLFF
>NA|TRBV10-3|TRBJ1-1|TRBD1
TGTGCCGGGGGACAGGGGAACACTGAAGCTTTCTTT
CAGGQGNTEAFF
>NA|TRBV28|TRBJ1-5|NA
TGTGCCAGCAGTCAGGGTAACGATCAGCCCCAGCATTTT
CASSQGNDQPQHF
>NA|TRBV28|TRBJ2-7|NA
TGTGCCAGCAGACAGGGGAGGCCCAACGAGCAGTACTTC
CASRQGRPNEQYF
>once|TRBV5-1|TRBJ2-2|TRBD2
TGCGCCAGCAGCTTGGGGGCGGGGGGGCAATCCGGGGAGCTGTTTTTT
CASSLGAGGQSGELFF
>NA|TRBV2|TRBJ2-5|TRBD2
TGTGCCAGCAGTACCGGGACTAGCGGGGGGCCCCTACAAGAAGAGACCCAGTACTTC
CASSTGTSGGPLQEETQYF
>NA|TRBV9|TRBJ2-4|NA
TGTGCCAGCAGCGTGAGCCCAGGTGGCAAAAACATTCAGTACTTC
CASSVSPGGKNIQYF
>NA|TRBV6-6|TRBJ1-2|NA
TGTGCCAGCAAATCAGGGTCCGGGTCCAACTATGGCTACACCTTC
CASKSGSGSNYGYTF
>NA|TRBV20-1|TRBJ1-1|NA
TGCAGTGCTAGTCTTGGTCCGGTGAGTTGGAGGACTGAAGCTTTCTTT
CSASLGPVSWRTEAFF
>NA|TRBV5-1|TRBJ2-1|NA
TGCGCCAGCAGCTTGGAAACAGGGCCAAATGAGCAGTTCTTC
CASSLETGPNEQFF
>NA|TRBV7-2|TRBJ2-7|NA
TGTGCCAGCGGTGGCCAGCTGAGGTCCGAGCAGTACTTC
CASGGQLRSEQYF
>NA|TRBV6-6|TRBJ2-1|NA
TGTGCCAGCAGTTACGACGGGGGTAACAATGAGCAGTTCTTC
CASSYDGGNNEQFF
>NA|TRBV5-1|TRBJ1-1|NA
TGCGCCAGCAGCCAAATCAGTATAGGGGTGGGGACTGAAGCTTTCTTT
CASSQISIGVGTEAFF
>NA|TRBV4-1|TRBJ1-3|NA
TGCGCCAGCAGCCAAGATGGGGAAGGGGTTTTTGGAAACACCATATATTTT
CASSQDGEGVFGNTIYF
>NA|TRBV23-1|TRBJ2-2|NA
TGCGCCAGCACTCAAGGGCAGTATACCGGGGAGCTGTTTTTT
CASTQGQYTGELFF
>NA|TRBV7-2|TRBJ2-7|TRBD2
TGTGCCAGCAGCGTGAGCGGGGTGACCTACGAGCAGTACTTC
CASSVSGVTYEQYF
>once|TRBV4-2|TRBJ2-3|TRBD2
TGTGCCAGCAGCCAAGAGCCCGGGGGGGGAGATGATACGCAGTATTTT
CASSQEPGGGDDTQYF
>NA|TRBV2|TRBJ1-5|TRBD1
TGTGCCAGCAGCTCCGGACAGGGGGATCAGCCCCAGCATTTT
CASSSGQGDQPQHF
>NA|TRBV30|TRBJ1-4|NA
TGTGCCTGGGGCCGCGATGAAAAACTGTTTTTT
CAWGRDEKLFF
>NA|TRBV27|TRBJ1-1|NA
TGTGCCTGGGGGCGGCGGGCTTTCTTT
CAWGRRAFF
>NA|TRBV5-1|TRBJ1-2|NA
TGCGCCAGCAGCCCCCGGGTGGGACAAACCTATGGCTACACCTTC
CASSPRVGQTYGYTF
>NA|TRBV27|TRBJ2-6|NA
TGTGCCAGCAGTACCCCGAGCGGGGCCAACGTCCTGACTTTC
CASSTPSGANVLTF
>NA|TRBV7-9|TRBJ2-7|NA
TGTGCCAGCAGCCCTAGAGGCTCCTACGAGCAGTACTTC
CASSPRGSYEQYF
>NA|TRBV12-5|TRBJ1-6|NA
TGTGCTAGTGGTGAGGCAGGGAATTCACCCCTCCACTTT
CASGEAGNSPLHF
>few|TRBV6-6|TRBJ1-2|TRBD1
TGTGCCAGCAGTTACTCGATAGGGGGCGGGGGCTACACCTTC
CASSYSIGGGGYTF
>NA|TRBV9|TRBJ2-5|NA
TGTGCCAGCAGCGTAGGCGTGCAACAAGAGACCCAGTACTTC
CASSVGVQQETQYF
>NA|TRBV4-2|TRBJ2-5|NA
TGTGCCAGCAGCCAAGATGCCAGGGGCCTAGAGACCCAGTACTTC
CASSQDARGLETQYF
>NA|TRBV12-3/TRBV12-4|TRBJ1-4|NA
TGTGCCAGCAGTTGGGGGGGGGACGAAAAACTGTTTTTT
CASSWGGDEKLFF
>NA|TRBV9|TRBJ2-7|NA
TGTGCCAGCAGCGTAGGTGGAGAACTCTACGAGCAGTACTTC
CASSVGGELYEQYF
>NA|TRBV2|TRBJ2-2|TRBD2
TGTGCCAGCGAGCGGGGGGGCCTGAACACCGGGGAGCTGTTTTTT
CASERGGLNTGELFF
>NA|TRBV11-2|TRBJ2-2|TRBD2
TGTGCCAGCAGCTCACCCCTAGCGGGGGGGGCTACCACCGGGGAGCTGTTTTTT
CASSSPLAGGATTGELFF
>NA|TRBV7-8|TRBJ1-1|NA
TGTGCCAGCAGCCTTTCGGGGGGGAACACTGAAGCTTTCTTT
CASSLSGGNTEAFF